This TCR beta chain was recorded in a study of shared clonotypes between healthy human individuals. The germline V gene has CDR1 MDHEN and CDR2 SYDVKM. V lost 6 bases and J 5 bases, leaving 16 bases between the germline ends. The CDR3 is 14 residues long. Naive-designated CD8 cells lacked CD45RO, were positively enriched for CCR7, and omitted terminally differentiated effector memory CD45RA+ cells. The data were produced by immunoSEQ multiplex PCR, yet TCRdb's version contains in-frame clones alone and is incomplete. The data hold around 2.1 million clones, with roughly 91% observed a single time. The source is a man aged 18 to 29 in good health. Some clones in this sample may be carry-over from other donors' samples. The specimen sequenced was naive CD8+ T cells from PBMCs. The rearrangement links TRBV28 to TRBJ2-5, with D possibly being TRBD1 (5 bases). The CDR3 spells CASRLPRGAETQYF. The DNA for the CDR3 is TGTGCCAGCAGGCTGCCTAGGGGTGCGGAGACCCAGTACTTC.